This T cell receptor beta chain came from a study of T cells in Graves' hyperthyroidism and ophthalmopathy (dated by TCRdb to about 2019). Context from the whole study: Peripheral blood was sampled at the time of initial diagnosis, prior to any treatment. TCR V-J signatures able to tell the groups apart were searched for in a discovery cohort of more than 90 patients, of whom roughly 42 had Graves' ophthalmopathy and roughly 57 had stable Graves' hyperthyroidism. Prospective prediction of ophthalmopathy was tested in an independent validation cohort of 18 to 20 hyperthyroidism patients and 17 patients who later progressed to ophthalmopathy. For training and testing, the approximately 97 patients in the discovery cohort were randomly divided in a 7:3 ratio. The study also compared thyroid tissue and blood T-cell repertoires from 6 or 7 Graves' hyperthyroidism patients. After sampling, hyperthyroidism patients received methimazole starting at 30 mg daily, and ophthalmopathy patients received high-dose intravenous methylprednisolone. According to the paper, TCR Vbeta CDR3 sequencing was carried out on 135 peripheral blood samples, which came from fewer than 50 ophthalmopathy, fewer than 80 hyperthyroidism and approximately 17 progressor patients. On the study overall, not on this receptor specifically: In validation, the model predicted progression to ophthalmopathy with roughly 70% sensitivity and approximately 74% specificity, a median of around six months before onset. Sample size was not statistically predetermined, and investigators were not blinded to group allocation. A 13 V-J signature model separated ophthalmopathy from stable hyperthyroidism, with approximately 86% sensitivity and 81% to 82% specificity in cross-validation and 80%/75% in testing. Blood samples also contained most of the expanded thyroid clonotypes (frequency above 0.001), which suggests that blood repertoires may reflect thyroid immune responses.

The TCR beta CDR3 regions were amplified from RNA transcripts. For the first round of RT-PCR on the TCR CDR3, the HTBI primer set was used together with the Qiagen OneStep RT-PCR kit. The libraries were constructed in a second round of multiplex PCR and then size-selected and purified. The libraries were sequenced on an Illumina HiSeq2000 using paired-end 100 bp reads. Regarding the original processing steps: SOAPnuke was used to process the raw data, throwing out any read that contained adapters or uncalled bases, had a mean Phred below 15, or lacked an exact constant-primer or identifier match. COPE v1.2.5 was used to merge high-quality paired reads, and clonotypes were defined as unique nucleotide sequences. Clonotypes were aligned to IMGT TRBV, TRBD and TRBJ reference segments using MiTCR v1.1. Only V-J combinations with frequency above 0.0001, covering 99.2% of repertoires, were analysed. The TCS score was defined as F50 (clonal expansion) divided by E x V (chaos), with BLOSUM62-based TCRdist calculated between CDR3 peptides within each V-J. Welch's t-statistics and random forest reduced approximately 520 V-J features to 13, which were used in a naive Bayes classifier (R e1071). TCRdb reanalyzed the raw reads on its own, using fastp at Q25 for trimming and MiXCR for clone calling, and kept in-frame beta chains. Duplicate CDR3 protein sequences are folded into a single record with the most common DNA and genes. These V and J calls originate from TCRdb's pipeline instead of the authors' own analysis. In this sample the table shows about 480,000 distinct CDR3 sequences, approximately 15% of which occur a single time. Under 20% of the sample is taken by the ten largest.

V is shortened by 1 base, J by 4 bases, and the region joining them spans 10 bases. Reading the germline V gene gives CDR1 SGHAT and CDR2 FQNNGV. The cysteine opens and the phenylalanine closes a CDR3 of 14 amino acids. The entry retains the CDR3 DNA only, 42 bases that are in frame from base 1. Many counts were recorded for this clonotype. The specificity of this receptor is unknown. Base quality data are lacking; no much larger clone is found one base away. Graves' hyperthyroidism was defined as stable when no progression to ophthalmopathy occurred over 18 months of follow-up. Hyperthyroidism patients were newly diagnosed, had a disease duration of under 2 months, and were aged 18 to 65 years. Exclusion was applied to patients with uncontrolled infections, other autoimmune diseases, pregnancy or lactation. Diagnoses were based on clinical symptoms, serum thyroxine and TRAb, thyroid ultrasound and orbital computed tomography. Ficoll-Paque density gradient centrifugation was used to isolate PBMCs from approximately 10 ml of fresh peripheral blood. Total RNA was extracted using Trizol reagent, and RNA quality was assessed on an Agilent 2100 Bioanalyzer.

This sequence was found in a woman aged 18 to 35 with Graves' hyperthyroidism. This receptor chain uses TRBV11-2 and TRBJ2-5; no D gene is confidently identified. Sequenced sample: blood. The CDR3 region has the sequence CASSLANPLETQYF. The DNA reads TGTGCCAGCAGCTTAGCTAACCCCCTAGAGACCCAGTACTTC.